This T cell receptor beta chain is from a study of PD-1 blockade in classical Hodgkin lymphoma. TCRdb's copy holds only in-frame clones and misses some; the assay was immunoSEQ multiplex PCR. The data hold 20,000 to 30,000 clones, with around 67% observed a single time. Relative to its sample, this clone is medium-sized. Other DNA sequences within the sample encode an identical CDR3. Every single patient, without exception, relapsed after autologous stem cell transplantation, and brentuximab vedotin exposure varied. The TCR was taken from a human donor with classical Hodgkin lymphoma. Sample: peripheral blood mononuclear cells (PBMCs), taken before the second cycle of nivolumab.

CDR3 nucleotides: TGCGCCAGCAGCCAAGACATTGGGGGGACTGGAAGCTCCTACGAGCAGTACTTC. Translation: CASSQDIGGTGSSYEQYF. The chain recombines TRBV4-3 with TRBJ2-7; maybe TRBD2 (6 bases). The CDR3 runs 18 residues. Trimming shortened V by 0 bases and J by 0 bases, and 18 bases separated the two germline ends. Germline CDR1 LGHNA, CDR2 YSLEER.